Each of the 6 T cell receptor beta chains below was sequenced from the same sample in a study of T cells in Graves' hyperthyroidism and ophthalmopathy. From RNA transcripts, TCR beta CDR3 regions were amplified. The study used the HTBI primer set for a first-round RT-PCR of the TCR CDR3. One entry per CDR3 protein, called by TCRdb with MiXCR from the multiplex PCR reads. The data contain roughly 380,000 distinct CDR3 sequences, around 13% of them singletons. Sequenced: blood. The receptors here all came from a woman under 30 with Graves' hyperthyroidism.

The rearrangement uses TRBV7-8 and TRBJ1-4; the D is unclear. The CDR3 has 13 residues. In germline, CDR1 is SGHVS, CDR2 FQNEAQ. Trimming removed 4 bases from V and 6 bases from J, with 9 bases in between. In nucleotides, the CDR3 is TGTGCCAGCAGCTCGAGGGTGGATGAAAAACTGTTTTTT. It encodes CASSSRVDEKLFF.

In its sample, this clonotype was seen many times. The chain has TRBV20-1 and TRBJ2-2; no definite D call. CDR3 length: 11 residues. Between the trimmed V and J ends, which lost 5 bases and 4 bases, there was a span of 5 bases. Germline V gene sequence: CDR1 DFQATT, CDR2 SNEGSKA (reference sequence). The CDR3 DNA is TGCAGTGCTCCTCGCACCGGGGAGCTGTTTTTT. Protein product: CSAPRTGELFF.

With respect to this clonotype: Sequence at one end of the junction differs from germline and may be a read error. The chain has TRBV7-7 and TRBJ2-3; D call uncertain. Germline loops: CDR1 SSHAT, CDR2 FNYEAQ (reference sequence). The CDR3 consists of 13 residues. CDR3 DNA: TGTGCTAGCAGCCCCGGACGGGTAGATACGCAGTATTTT. It is translated as CASSPGRVDTQYF.

This clonotype was detected only a few times. This sequence joins TRBV30 and TRBJ2-1; maybe TRBD2 (5 bases). This CDR3 has 13 amino acids. V was pared by 0 bases and J by 5 bases, with 8 bases between. CDR1 and CDR2 (germline): GTSNPN, SVGIG (reference sequence). The CDR3 protein is CAWSVRADNEQFF. In DNA, the CDR3 is TGTGCCTGGAGTGTAAGAGCGGACAATGAGCAGTTCTTC.

This clonotype was picked up many times. The rearrangement joins TRBV7-9 to TRBJ2-7; 7 nucleotides agree with TRBD1. This CDR3 is built from 16 residues. After removal of 3 bases from V and 0 bases from J, the junction contained 8 bases not matched to a gene. From germline, CDR1 is SEHNR and CDR2 FQNEAQ (reference sequence). The CDR3 loop is CASSLVGTESSYEQYF. The CDR3, as DNA: TGTGCCAGCAGCTTGGTCGGGACAGAAAGCTCCTACGAGCAGTACTTC. The full variable domain, with the rest looked up from reference TRBV7-9 and TRBJ2-7, is DTGVSQNPRHKITKRGQNVTFRCDPISEHNRLYWYRQTLGQGPEFLTYFQNEAQLEKSRLLSDRFSAERPKGSFSTLEIQRTEQGDSAMYLCASSLVGTESSYEQYFGPGTRLTVT.

This clonotype was seen more than once but under ten times. The genes are TRBV6-2 or TRBV6-3 and TRBJ2-1, with 7 bases that match TRBD2. CDR1 is MNHEY and CDR2 is SVGEGT in the germline V gene. V was clipped by 3 bases and J by 4 bases; unmatched bases: 9. This CDR3 has 16 residues. The chain's CDR3 is CASSYFAGAGYNEQFF. The DNA for the CDR3 is TGTGCCAGCAGTTATTTCGCGGGAGCGGGTTACAATGAGCAGTTCTTC.